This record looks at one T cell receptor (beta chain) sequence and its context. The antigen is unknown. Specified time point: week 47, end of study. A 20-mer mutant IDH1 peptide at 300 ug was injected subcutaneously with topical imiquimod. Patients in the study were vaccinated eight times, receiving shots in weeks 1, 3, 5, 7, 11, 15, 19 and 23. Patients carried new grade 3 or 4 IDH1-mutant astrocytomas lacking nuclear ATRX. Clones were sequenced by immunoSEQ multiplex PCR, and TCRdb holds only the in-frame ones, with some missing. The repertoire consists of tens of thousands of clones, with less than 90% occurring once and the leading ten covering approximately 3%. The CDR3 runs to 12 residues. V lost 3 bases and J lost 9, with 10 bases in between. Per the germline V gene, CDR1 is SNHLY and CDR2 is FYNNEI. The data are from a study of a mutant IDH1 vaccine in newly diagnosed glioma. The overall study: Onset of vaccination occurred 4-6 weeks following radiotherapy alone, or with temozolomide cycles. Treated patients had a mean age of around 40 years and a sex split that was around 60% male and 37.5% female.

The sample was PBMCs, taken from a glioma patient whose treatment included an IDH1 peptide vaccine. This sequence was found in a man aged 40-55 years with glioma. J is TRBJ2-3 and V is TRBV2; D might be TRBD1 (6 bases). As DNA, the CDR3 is TGTGCCAGCAGTGAGGGACAAATCACGCAGTATTTT. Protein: CASSEGQITQYF.